The 28 T cell receptor beta chains reported below all come from one sample, sequenced in a study of blood T cell repertoires in COVID-19 (dated by TCRdb to the early 2020s). The protocol used for the library was the immunoSEQ multiplex PCR assay. TCRdb limited this immuneACCESS table to in-frame rearrangements with V and J called. A share of clones is missing; checked studies link under half to unresolved V genes, and the rest is unexplained. For this sample the table gives around 140,000 clones, of which 80% to 90% were detected only once. The ten largest clones take up roughly a tenth of the sample. Sequencing was carried out using peripheral blood. The receptors stem from a man between 60 and 70 years old with active or convalescent COVID-19.

The V gene is TRBV10-3, the J gene TRBJ1-4, with D unresolved. Trimming pared 4 bases from V and 2 bases from J, leaving 8 bases between. The CDR3 loop spans 14 amino acids. From germline, CDR1 is ENHRY and CDR2 SYGVKD. The CDR3 sequence: CAISGSGTNEKLFF. CDR3 in DNA: TGTGCCATCAGTGGTTCAGGTACTAATGAAAAACTGTTTTTT.

V and J are TRBV5-1 and TRBJ1-3, with D unresolved. The germline V gene has CDR1 SGHRS and CDR2 YFSETQ. V lost 4 bases and J 0 bases, leaving 11 bases between the germline ends. CDR3 length: 15 residues. The CDR3 bases are TGCGCCAGCAGCACGGACGGGAGCTCTGGAAACACCATATATTTT. It codes for CASSTDGSSGNTIYF. Complete variable domain (other parts from reference TRBV5-1 and TRBJ1-3): KAGVTQTPRYLIKTRGQQVTLSCSPISGHRSVSWYQQTPGQGLQFLFEYFSETQRNKGNFPGRFSGRQFSNSRSEMNVSTLELGDSALYLCASSTDGSSGNTIYFGEGSWLTVV.

The chain couples TRBV7-2 to TRBJ1-4, with 9 bases that match TRBD1. The CDR3 is 15 residues long. V lost 5 bases to trimming and J lost 8 bases; unmatched junction nucleotides: 9. The germline V gene encodes CDR1 SGHTA and CDR2 FQGNSA. The CDR3 DNA follows: TGTGCCAGCAGCCCTCAGACAGGGGGTAACGAAAAACTGTTTTTT. Encoded protein: CASSPQTGGNEKLFF.

The chain uses TRBV4-3 and TRBJ2-1, with 7 bases lining up with TRBD1. Germline values: CDR1 LGHNA, CDR2 YSLEER. The ends lost 4 bases at V and 2 bases at J; junction bases unmatched: 2. This CDR3 contains 14 residues. The CDR3 region has the DNA TGCGCCAGCAGCCTGGGACAGCCCTACAATGAGCAGTTCTTC. It is translated as CASSLGQPYNEQFF.

The chain uses TRBV9 and TRBJ1-2; D is perhaps TRBD1 (5 bases). The CDR3 length is 14 residues. Germline assignment: CDR1 SGDLS and CDR2 YYNGEE. V shed 0 bases and J shed 7 bases, with 13 bases lying between them. CDR3 residues: CASSVASQGGGYTF. The DNA of the CDR3 is TGTGCCAGCAGCGTAGCTTCCCAGGGCGGTGGCTACACCTTC.

The chain links TRBV9 to TRBJ2-5; the D is unclear. CDR3 length: 14 residues. The V end was cut by 0 bases, the J end by 0 bases, with 6 bases between. CDR1 and CDR2 (germline): SGDLS, YYNGEE. The CDR3 bases are TGTGCCAGCAGCGTAGCTTCCTACCAAGAGACCCAGTACTTC. Amino acid sequence: CASSVASYQETQYF. The full variable domain, in which reference TRBV9 and TRBJ2-5 provide the parts outside the CDR3, is DSGVTQTPKHLITATGQRVTLRCSPRSGDLSVYWYQQSLDQGLQFLIQYYNGEERAKGNILERFSAQQFPDLHSELNLSSLELGDSALYFCASSVASYQETQYFGPGTRLLVL.

In this sample, this clone turned up once. This sequence joins TRBV29-1 and TRBJ2-5, with D tentatively TRBD2 (5 bases). Germline CDR1 SQVTM, CDR2 ANQGSEA. The V gene lost 5 bases and the J gene lost 0 bases, with 13 bases spanning the gap. This CDR3 is built from 14 residues. CDR3 protein: CSVTSMDYQETQYF. The CDR3, as DNA: TGCAGCGTTACGAGTATGGACTACCAAGAGACCCAGTACTTC.

The chain uses TRBV10-3 and TRBJ1-3; 11 bases are a match to TRBD1. Trimming took 5 bases from V and 7 from J; bases not matched to a gene: 4. CDR1 is ENHRY, CDR2 SYGVKD, per germline. CDR3 length: 14 residues. CDR3 region: CAISQGQGANTIYF. In nucleotides, the CDR3 is TGTGCCATCAGTCAAGGACAGGGGGCCAACACCATATATTTT.

This chain connects TRBV19 to TRBJ1-4, with D tentatively TRBD1 (5 bases). The CDR3 extends over 13 amino acids. The germline V gene encodes CDR1 LNHDA and CDR2 SQIVND (reference sequence). V gave up 6 bases and J gave up 0 bases, with 5 bases separating them. CDR3 nucleotides: TGTGCCAGTAGGACAGCAACTAATGAAAAACTGTTTTTT. Residues: CASRTATNEKLFF.

The V and J genes are TRBV7-8 and TRBJ2-1; 9 nucleotides agree with TRBD2. Losses at the gene ends were 5 bases for V and 4 bases for J; bases not matched to a gene: 3. Germline CDR1 SGHVS, CDR2 FQNEAQ. This CDR3 has 14 amino acids. This CDR3 reads CASSLTSGYNEQFF. In DNA, the CDR3 is TGTGCCAGCAGCCTGACTAGCGGTTACAATGAGCAGTTCTTC.

The chain is built from TRBV4-1 and TRBJ2-3, with 12 bases that match TRBD2. Unmatched junction bases numbered 5, after V lost 1 base and J lost 6 bases. CDR1 and CDR2 (germline): MGHRA, YSYEKL. The CDR3 runs to 16 residues. Here the CDR3 DNA reads TGCGCCAGCAGCCAAGGAAGACTAGCGGGAGATGATACGCAGTATTTT. Amino acid sequence: CASSQGRLAGDDTQYF.

The count of this clone is one. V is TRBV7-8 and J is TRBJ2-5; D possibly corresponds to TRBD1 (5 bases). Germline-derived CDR1 and CDR2 are SGHVS and FQNEAQ. The CDR3 is 13 residues long. Trimming stripped 3 bases from V and 1 base from J, with 6 bases between. DNA of the CDR3: TGTGCCAGCAGCTTCAGGGTCCAAGAGACCCAGTACTTC. Its translation: CASSFRVQETQYF.

The CDR3 nucleotides read TGTGCCTTCCGAATTAGCGGGTATAACAATGAGCAGTTCTTC. It translates to CAFRISGYNNEQFF. The chain combines TRBV30 with TRBJ2-1; 7 positions match TRBD2. The CDR3 extends over 14 amino acids. Germline V gene data show CDR1 as GTSNPN and CDR2 as SVGIG (reference sequence). V shed 7 bases and J 5 bases; nucleotides not matched to a gene: 11.

The chain joins TRBV2 to TRBJ1-1; D unclear. Between the trimmed V and J ends, which lost 7 bases and 9 bases, there was a span of 15 bases. CDR3 length: 12 amino acids. From germline, CDR1 is SNHLY and CDR2 FYNNEI. CDR3 nucleotide sequence: TGTGCCAGCACCGCGGGTCGATGGCAAGCTTTCTTT. It codes for CASTAGRWQAFF.

The gene calls are TRBV5-8 and TRBJ2-3; TRBD2 matches at 10 bases. Per the germline V gene, CDR1 is SGHTS and CDR2 is YDEGEE. The V and J ends lost 4 bases and 1 base, in that order; junction bases with no gene match: 9. The CDR3 runs to 17 residues. CDR3 region: CASSPPPSGGRTDTQYF. CDR3 nucleotide sequence: TGTGCCAGCAGCCCTCCTCCTAGCGGGGGCCGCACAGATACGCAGTATTTT.

The chain links TRBV30 to TRBJ1-5; TRBD1 agrees at 8 bases. V trimming: 7 bases; J trimming: 4 bases; junction bases outside the gene matches: 6. The length of the CDR3 is 13 residues. The germline gives CDR1 GTSNPN, CDR2 SVGIG (reference sequence). As DNA, the CDR3 is TGTGCCTCGGGACAGGACCTAAATCAGCCCCAGCATTTT. Its translation: CASGQDLNQPQHF.

The chain combines TRBV5-1 with TRBJ2-7; 8 bases fit TRBD1. Germline V gives CDR1 SGHRS, CDR2 YFSETQ. The ends lost 3 bases at V and 2 bases at J; junction bases unmatched: 4. The CDR3 totals 14 residues. CDR3 protein: CASSSGQATYEQYF. Here the CDR3 DNA reads TGCGCCAGCAGCTCGGGACAGGCAACCTACGAGCAGTACTTC.

The V gene is TRBV12-3 or TRBV12-4, the J gene TRBJ1-1, with D hard to call. The CDR3 totals 11 residues. Trimming pared 6 bases from V and 3 bases from J, leaving 5 bases between. The CDR3 is CASSPDTEAFF. In DNA form, the CDR3 reads TGTGCCAGCAGCCCAGACACTGAAGCTTTCTTT.

This chain uses TRBV21-1 with TRBJ1-2; the table's D call TRBD1 went unverified against the DNA. TRBV21-1 has pseudogene status. This CDR3 region has 17 residues. CDR3 nucleotides: TGTGCCAGCAGCAAAGCCTCCGGGACAGGACCATTCTATGGCTACACCTTC. It encodes CASSKASGTGPFYGYTF.

This chain joins TRBV28 and TRBJ2-3; 7 positions agree with TRBD2. With V trimmed by 8 bases and J by 1 base, 9 bases remained unmatched. Germline V lookup: CDR1 MDHEN, CDR2 SYDVKM. The CDR3 is 15 residues long. CDR3 residues: CASSKGREGTDTQYF. In DNA, the CDR3 is TGTGCCAGCTCGAAAGGGAGGGAGGGCACAGATACGCAGTATTTT.

The chain links TRBV13 to TRBJ2-2; tentative D call: TRBD1 (6 bases). V was cut by 2 bases and J by 6 bases, with 19 bases left in between. Germline CDR1 PRHDT, CDR2 FYEKMQ (reference sequence). The CDR3 has 17 amino acids. CDR3 bases: TGTGCCAGCAGCTTACTTATCGGACGCAGGGGTCCCGGGGAGCTGTTTTTT. Translated: CASSLLIGRRGPGELFF.

The chain is built from TRBV6-2 or TRBV6-3 and TRBJ2-1; TRBD2 aligns across 7 bases. V was pared by 0 bases and J by 3 bases, with 8 bases of the junction left unmatched. CDR1 MNHEY and CDR2 SVGEGT come from the germline V gene. The CDR3 extends over 17 amino acids. The CDR3 region is CASSYSPPAGVYNEQFF. CDR3 nucleotides: TGTGCCAGCAGTTACTCGCCCCCCGCGGGAGTCTACAATGAGCAGTTCTTC.

The rearrangement uses TRBV5-4 and TRBJ2-6, with a weak D call TRBD1 (6 bases). The CDR3 consists of 15 residues. Trimming removed 7 bases at V and 1 base at J, with 12 bases between. Germline CDR1 reads SGHNT; CDR2 reads YYREEE (reference sequence). The CDR3 sequence is CASSPRGSGANVLTF. The CDR3 coding sequence is TGTGCCAGCTCTCCCAGGGGTTCTGGGGCCAACGTCCTGACTTTC.

The genes are TRBV7-2 and TRBJ1-5; TRBD1 aligns across 9 bases. The germline CDR1 and CDR2 sequences are SGHTA and FQGNSA. This CDR3 is built from 16 residues. Losses at the gene ends were 5 bases for V and 6 bases for J; bases not matched to a gene: 11. CDR3 loop: CASSPTDRGFFQPQHF. The CDR3 coding sequence is TGTGCCAGCAGCCCCACGGACAGGGGATTTTTTCAGCCCCAGCATTTT.

The rearrangement uses TRBV12-5 and TRBJ2-3; TRBD2 matches 8 bases. Losses at the gene ends were 5 bases for V and 2 bases for J; bases not matched to a gene: 6. CDR3 length equals 15 residues. CDR1 and CDR2 from the germline V gene are LGHNT and FRNRAP. CDR3 in DNA: TGTGCTAGTGGTACCTTAGCGGGACACACAGATACGCAGTATTTT. Its protein product is CASGTLAGHTDTQYF.

The chain recombines TRBV20-1 with TRBJ2-3; D is possibly TRBD2 (5 bases). Germline CDR1 is DFQATT and CDR2 is SNEGSKA (reference sequence). The length of the CDR3 is 11 residues. With 6 bases removed from V and 4 bases from J, the gap between germline ends came to 8 bases. For the CDR3, the DNA is TGCAGTGCGAGTAGCGCAGATACGCAGTATTTT. Amino acid sequence: CSASSADTQYF.

The J gene is TRBJ2-3, the V gene TRBV5-1, with 7 bases fitting TRBD2. With V trimmed by 0 bases and J by 0 bases, 10 bases remained unmatched. Germline CDR1 is SGHRS and CDR2 is YFSETQ. This CDR3 is built from 18 residues. The CDR3 protein is CASSLGLLADTSTDTQYF. In nucleotides, the CDR3 is TGCGCCAGCAGCTTGGGTCTCCTAGCGGATACTAGCACAGATACGCAGTATTTT. The entire variable domain, with the rest obtained from reference TRBV5-1 and TRBJ2-3, is as follows: KAGVTQTPRYLIKTRGQQVTLSCSPISGHRSVSWYQQTPGQGLQFLFEYFSETQRNKGNFPGRFSGRQFSNSRSEMNVSTLELGDSALYLCASSLGLLADTSTDTQYFGPGTRLTVL.

On this clone itself: Other DNA sequences from this sample encode an identical CDR3 as well. The chain couples TRBV4-3 to TRBJ1-1; D gene ambiguous. The V gene lost 0 bases and the J gene lost 6 bases, with 8 bases spanning the gap. CDR3 length: 13 amino acids. CDR1 and CDR2 (germline): LGHNA, YSLEER. The CDR3 DNA reads TGCGCCAGCAGCCAAGACTGGAGGGCTGAAGCTTTCTTT. Protein: CASSQDWRAEAFF.